These T cell receptor beta chains were read from a single sample in a study of cytomegalovirus exposure and HLA in healthy donors. Repertoires were generated with immunoSEQ multiplex PCR, while TCRdb's copy carries only in-frame clones and drops some. The sample contains around 240,000 clones, 82% of which appear only once. Sequencing used PBMCs. These TCRs come from a woman between 40 and 50 years old in good health and CMV-seropositive. Each CDR3 is given with its conserved first and last residue. D genes are given only for firm matches.

V gene,D gene,CDR3 protein
TRBV5-1,TRBD2,CASRWTSGDLSGANVLTF
TRBV18,TRBD1,CASSPDRGKEKLFF
TRBV10-1,TRBD1,CASSEVMTGKVGQYF
TRBV30,TRBD2,CAWSGTTGGDEQFF
TRBV18,TRBD1,CASSPRRDRVQAGELFF
TRBV29-1,NA,CSVGRSRTGYEQFF
TRBV6-6,NA,CASNPGKSTDTQYF
TRBV5-1,NA,CASSFPGVGEQYF
TRBV4-3,TRBD2,CASSQDGLADTDTQYF
TRBV6-4,TRBD1,CASSVEGAKDTQYF
TRBV5-1,NA,CASSFRGSSTDTQYF
TRBV2,TRBD2,CASSIGLAGVDEQFF
TRBV7-9,NA,CASSDLIHSYTGELFF
TRBV5-1,NA,CASSEGGTDTQYF
TRBV6-5,TRBD1,CASSSDRLTGELFF
TRBV6-5,NA,CASADGGRTEAFF
TRBV2,TRBD1,CASGTDRGVFF
TRBV11-3,NA,CASSLQGRDEQYF
TRBV29-1,TRBD1,CSVVRAGGGDEQFF
TRBV4-3,NA,CASSPMIGENYGYTF
TRBV5-1,NA,CASSLGTSAGYEQYF
TRBV4-3,NA,CASSQDHYRAGANVLTF
TRBV7-9,TRBD2,CASSWKLAGANEQFF
TRBV4-3,NA,CASSQERGFTEAFF
TRBV12-5,TRBD1,CASGSGQGEGYTF
TRBV7-7,NA,CASSSTTASTQYF
TRBV7-2,TRBD2,CASGEGLMTDTQYF
TRBV10-3,NA,CAIRLNRDGYTF
TRBV12-5,NA,CASAPAGGKLFF
TRBV30,TRBD2,CAWGGLAGGNNEQFF
TRBV7-2,NA,CASSFGRGTNTYEQYF
TRBV7-3,NA,CASSLTFGVGPTEAFF
TRBV9,NA,CASSVGVGQGGEETQYF
TRBV29-1,NA,CSATRGDYEQYF
TRBV2,TRBD1,CASSENGQGADTQYF
TRBV6-5,TRBD1,CASRVHGQGRNTIYF
TRBV5-6,NA,CASSLGLKQPQHF
TRBV2,TRBD2,CASSSGLAVIYEQYF
TRBV9,NA,CASSVQGPHYGYTF
TRBV29-1,NA,CSVIPVAEAFF
TRBV5-1,NA,CASSLGQAGTEAFF
TRBV7-9,TRBD1,CASSLDRGLGNEQFF
TRBV2,TRBD1,CASTLGGQGYEQYF
TRBV4-3,TRBD1,CASSQGTGVSYEQYF
TRBV30,NA,CAWSPLGGYTF
TRBV5-1,NA,CASSLPGMSTDTQYF
TRBV19,TRBD2,CASRGRDLAKNIQYF
TRBV7-9,TRBD2,CSSSNPSGRAGELFF
TRBV2,NA,CASSEHRDPQDF
TRBV19,NA,CASSIPGAGDQPQHF
TRBV15,TRBD2,CATSTSGGAYNEQFF
TRBV5-1,NA,CASSLESGWGGEPNTEAFF